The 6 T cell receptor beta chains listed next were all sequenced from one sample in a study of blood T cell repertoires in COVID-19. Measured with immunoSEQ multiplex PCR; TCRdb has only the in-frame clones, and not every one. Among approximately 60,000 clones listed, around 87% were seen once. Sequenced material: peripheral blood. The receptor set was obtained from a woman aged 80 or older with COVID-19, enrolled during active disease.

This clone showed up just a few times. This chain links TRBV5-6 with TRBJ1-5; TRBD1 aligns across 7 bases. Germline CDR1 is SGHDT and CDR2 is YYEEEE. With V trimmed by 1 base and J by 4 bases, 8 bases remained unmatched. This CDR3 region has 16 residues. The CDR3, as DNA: TGTGCCAGCAGCTTGTTCCGGGACAGTTTTAATCAGCCCCAGCATTTT. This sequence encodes CASSLFRDSFNQPQHF. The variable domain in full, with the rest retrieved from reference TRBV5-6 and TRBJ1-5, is DAGVTQSPTHLIKTRGQQVTLRCSPKSGHDTVSWYQQALGQGPQFIFQYYEEEERQRGNFPDRFSGHQFPNYSSELNVNALLLGDSALYLCASSLFRDSFNQPQHFGDGTRLSIL.

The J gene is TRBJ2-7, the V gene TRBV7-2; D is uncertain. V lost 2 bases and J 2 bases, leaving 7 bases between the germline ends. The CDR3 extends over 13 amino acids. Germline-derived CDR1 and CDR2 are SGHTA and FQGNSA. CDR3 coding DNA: TGTGCCAGCAGCTTAAACTATGCCTACGAGCAGTACTTC. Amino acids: CASSLNYAYEQYF.

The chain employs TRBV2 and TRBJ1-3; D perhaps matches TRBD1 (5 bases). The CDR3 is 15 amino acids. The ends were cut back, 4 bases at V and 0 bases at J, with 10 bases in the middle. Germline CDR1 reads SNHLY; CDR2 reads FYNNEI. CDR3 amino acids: CASSGEGNSGNTIYF. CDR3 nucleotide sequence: TGTGCCAGCAGTGGGGAGGGGAACTCTGGAAACACCATATATTTT.

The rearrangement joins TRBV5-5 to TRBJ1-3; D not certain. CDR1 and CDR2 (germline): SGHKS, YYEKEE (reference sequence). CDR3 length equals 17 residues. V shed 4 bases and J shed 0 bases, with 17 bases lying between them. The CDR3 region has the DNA TGTGCCAGCAGCCTTCTGGAGGCCGCGATCTCTGGAAACACCATATATTTT. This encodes CASSLLEAAISGNTIYF.

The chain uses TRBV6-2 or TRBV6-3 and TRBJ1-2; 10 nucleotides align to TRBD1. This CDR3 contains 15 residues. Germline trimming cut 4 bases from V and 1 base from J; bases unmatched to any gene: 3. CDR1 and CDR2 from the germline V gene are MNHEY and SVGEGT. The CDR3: CASSWGQGSNYGYTF. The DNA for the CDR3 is TGTGCCAGCAGTTGGGGACAGGGGAGTAACTATGGCTACACCTTC.

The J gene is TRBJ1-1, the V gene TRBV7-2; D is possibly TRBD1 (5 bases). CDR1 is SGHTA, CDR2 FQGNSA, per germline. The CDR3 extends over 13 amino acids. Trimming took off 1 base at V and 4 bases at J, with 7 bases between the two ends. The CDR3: CASSLGQGTEAFF. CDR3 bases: TGTGCCAGCAGCTTAGGCCAGGGCACTGAAGCTTTCTTT.